This TCR beta chain is from a study of cytomegalovirus exposure and HLA in healthy donors. PCR primers comprised 60 Vbeta and 13 Jbeta primers. Profiling relied on immunoSEQ multiplex PCR, and the TCRdb table lists in-frame clones only, not all of them. The table has about 160,000 clones, roughly 70% seen once. The trim removed 4 bases at V and 3 bases at J, leaving 7 bases unmatched. This CDR3 is built from 15 residues. Germline CDR1 and CDR2: SEHNR and FQNEAQ (reference sequence). The receptor's source is a woman between 45 and 60 years old in good health and CMV-seropositive. Sequenced material: PBMCs. V gene TRBV7-9 combines with J gene TRBJ2-7, with TRBD2 matching 9 bases. The CDR3 DNA reads TGTGCCAGCAGCTCTGATAGCGGGGGCCGCTACGAGCAGTACTTC. Translated: CASSSDSGGRYEQYF.